Following are 6 T cell receptor beta chains from one sample sequenced in a study of shared clonotypes between healthy human individuals. CD45RO negativity and positive selection for CCR7 defined naive CD8 cells, a population that excluded terminally differentiated effector memory CD45RA+ cells. TCRdb's copy holds only in-frame clones and misses some; the assay was immunoSEQ multiplex PCR. The table lists 550,000 to 750,000 clones, 92% of them singletons. The sequenced sample consisted of naive CD8+ T cells sorted from blood. Receptor source: a man aged 25-40 years in good health.

The chain combines TRBV6-5 with TRBJ2-1; TRBD1 matches at 11 bases. The CDR3 runs 14 residues. V was clipped by 6 bases and J by 3 bases; unmatched bases: 1. Germline-derived CDR1 and CDR2 are MNHEY and SVGAGI. In nucleotides, the CDR3 is TGTGCCAGCAGGGGACAGGGGGACTACAATGAGCAGTTCTTC. Translating gives CASRGQGDYNEQFF.

The chain links TRBV28 to TRBJ2-7, with TRBD2 matching over 9 bases. CDR1 is MDHEN, CDR2 SYDVKM, per germline. Trimming at V came to 7 bases and at J to 0 bases, leaving 7 bases not matched to a gene. The CDR3 totals 15 residues. The CDR3 coding sequence is TGTGCCAGCACCCCCCCAGCGGGAGGCTCCTACGAGCAGTACTTC. This codes for CASTPPAGGSYEQYF.

V and J are TRBV30 and TRBJ2-1; perhaps TRBD1 as D (6 bases). Germline lookup yields CDR1 GTSNPN and CDR2 SVGIG (reference sequence). Between the trimmed V and J ends, which lost 4 bases and 2 bases, there was a span of 18 bases. This CDR3 is built from 16 residues. CDR3 sequence reads: CAWTTQGFGAYNEQFF. The DNA for the CDR3 is TGTGCCTGGACGACACAGGGATTCGGAGCCTACAATGAGCAGTTCTTC.

V is TRBV15 and J is TRBJ2-7, with TRBD1 as a possible D gene (5 bases). The CDR3 contains 17 residues. The V end lost 0 bases, the J end lost 1 base, and 16 bases lay between the germline ends. Germline lookup yields CDR1 LNHNV and CDR2 YYDKDF (reference sequence). The CDR3 nucleotides are TGTGCCACCAGCAGAGATCATTGGACACTCAATTCCTACGAGCAGTACTTC. Translating it yields CATSRDHWTLNSYEQYF.

This clone has a single count. The chain has TRBV19 and TRBJ2-1; 11 nucleotides agree with TRBD2. Looked up from germline, CDR1 is LNHDA and CDR2 is SQIVND (reference sequence). The junction had 9 bases not matched to a gene; V was cut back by 5 bases and J by 3 bases. The CDR3 totals 17 residues. DNA for the CDR3: TGTGCCAGTAGTGAGTACGGGACTAGCGGAATCTACAATGAGCAGTTCTTC. It yields the protein CASSEYGTSGIYNEQFF.

This clone was counted a few times. The chain joins TRBV16 to TRBJ1-5; D is unresolved. The germline V gene encodes CDR1 KGHSY and CDR2 FQNENV. V was cut by 4 bases and J by 7 bases, with 8 bases left in between. The CDR3 contains 12 residues. DNA of the CDR3: TGTGCCAGCAGCCTCAGTCCCCAGCCCCAGCATTTT. This translates into CASSLSPQPQHF. The whole variable domain, remainder taken from reference TRBV16 and TRBJ1-5, is GEEVAQTPKHLVRGEGQKAKLYCAPIKGHSYVFWYQQVLKNEFKFLISFQNENVFDETGMPKERFSAKCLPNSPCSLEIQATKLEDSAVYFCASSLSPQPQHFGDGTRLSIL.